This entry lists 26 T cell receptor beta chains sequenced from one sample in a study of T cell changes during pregnancy in multiple sclerosis. This table comes from immunoSEQ multiplex PCR, and its TCRdb copy is limited to in-frame clones, with some not included. The sample consists of nearly 45,000 clones, about 96% of them appearing once. The specimen was peripheral blood, collected in the second trimester of pregnancy. The receptors here all came from a female donor with multiple sclerosis, enrolled in a pregnancy study.

The chain combines TRBV7-8 with TRBJ2-1; D might be TRBD2 (5 bases). This CDR3 region has 16 residues. The germline V gene has CDR1 SGHVS and CDR2 FQNEAQ. Trimming took off 1 base at V and 2 bases at J, with 12 bases between the two ends. The CDR3 region is CASSLDGLLAYNEQFF. The CDR3 coding sequence is TGTGCCAGCAGCTTAGACGGACTCTTAGCCTACAATGAGCAGTTCTTC.

V usage is TRBV28 and J usage is TRBJ1-1, with D perhaps TRBD1 (6 bases). This CDR3 contains 14 residues. V dropped 6 bases and J dropped 0 bases, with 11 bases sitting between them. Germline V gene data show CDR1 as MDHEN and CDR2 as SYDVKM. CDR3 in DNA: TGTGCCAGCAGCCATGACAGGTTGAACACTGAAGCTTTCTTT. Translation: CASSHDRLNTEAFF.

V gene TRBV28 combines with J gene TRBJ2-6; D unresolved. Trimming removed 5 bases at V and 2 bases at J, with 10 bases between. The CDR3 consists of 15 residues. Germline V gene data show CDR1 as MDHEN and CDR2 as SYDVKM. For the CDR3, the DNA is TGTGCCAGCAGTCTCGCCCGGGCTGGGGCCAACGTCCTGACTTTC. Protein product: CASSLARAGANVLTF.

This rearrangement joins TRBV7-3 to TRBJ1-4, with D perhaps TRBD1 (5 bases). CDR1 is SGHTA, CDR2 FQGTGA, per germline. Trimming removed 2 bases at V and 0 bases at J, with 7 bases between. This CDR3 comprises 15 residues. CDR3 amino acids: CASSLQGPTNEKLFF. In DNA, the CDR3 is TGTGCCAGCAGCTTACAGGGCCCAACTAATGAAAAACTGTTTTTT.

The chain links TRBV19 to TRBJ2-7; TRBD2 might be the D (5 bases). V lost 3 bases and J lost 6, with 9 bases in between. CDR1 is LNHDA and CDR2 is SQIVND in the germline V gene (reference sequence). CDR3 length: 12 amino acids. CDR3 loop: CASSIKGLEQYF. In DNA, the CDR3 is TGTGCCAGTAGTATTAAAGGACTCGAGCAGTACTTC.

This chain connects TRBV28 to TRBJ1-2; 7 bases align to TRBD1. This CDR3 is built from 16 residues. The germline gives CDR1 MDHEN, CDR2 SYDVKM. After removal of 8 bases from V and 3 bases from J, the junction contained 15 bases not matched to a gene. CDR3 in amino acids: CASYRDRLGGDYGYTF. In nucleotides, the CDR3 is TGTGCCAGCTATCGGGACAGACTTGGTGGGGACTATGGCTACACCTTC.

The rearrangement uses TRBV7-8 and TRBJ1-1; 8 bases align to TRBD1. CDR1 is SGHVS and CDR2 is FQNEAQ in the germline V gene. With V trimmed by 3 bases and J by 4 bases, 7 bases remained unmatched. CDR3 length: 15 residues. The CDR3 nucleotides read TGTGCCAGCAGCTTCTCCACGGACAGGGCCACTGAAGCTTTCTTT. Translation gives CASSFSTDRATEAFF.

This clone was observed once. The chain uses TRBV9 and TRBJ1-1; D is uncertain. Trimming shortened V by 5 bases and J by 6 bases, and 14 bases separated the two germline ends. Germline loops: CDR1 SGDLS, CDR2 YYNGEE. This CDR3 comprises 13 residues. CDR3: CASSITKASEAFF. The CDR3 nucleotides are TGTGCCAGCAGTATAACCAAAGCATCTGAAGCTTTCTTT.

V gene TRBV6-1 combines with J gene TRBJ2-1; 7 bases align to TRBD2. Trimming cost V 6 bases and J 5 bases; bases outside gene matches: 10. Germline-derived CDR1 and CDR2 are MNHNS and SASEGT. The CDR3 is made up of 15 amino acids. In DNA, the CDR3 is TGTGCCAGCAGGACTAGCAGTAAGAACCACAATGAGCAGTTCTTC. Translation: CASRTSSKNHNEQFF.

This chain uses TRBV19 with TRBJ2-6; D not resolved. V lost 3 bases and J lost 0, with 6 bases in between. The V gene's germline CDR1 is LNHDA and CDR2 SQIVND (reference sequence). The CDR3 covers 15 residues. This chain's CDR3 is CASSIELSGANVLTF. The CDR3 DNA reads as TGTGCCAGTAGTATCGAGCTCTCTGGGGCCAACGTCCTGACTTTC.

The V gene is TRBV23-1, the J gene TRBJ2-1; TRBD1 aligns across 7 bases. TRBV23-1 is treated as an ORF (open reading frame) with a function not yet certain. With V trimmed by 0 bases and J by 0 bases, 11 bases remained unmatched. The CDR3 is 19 amino acids. The CDR3 region has the DNA TGCGCCAGCAGTCAATCCTACCTGCAACAGGGGAACTCCTACAATGAGCAGTTCTTC. It is translated as CASSQSYLQQGNSYNEQFF.

J is TRBJ2-1 and V is TRBV6-5; a weak D match, TRBD1 (6 bases). The CDR3 covers 15 residues. Germline lookup yields CDR1 MNHEY and CDR2 SVGAGI. The V end was cut by 1 base, the J end by 6 bases, with 13 bases between. The CDR3 here is CASSYLLQGTNEQFF. CDR3 nucleotides: TGTGCCAGCAGTTACTTGTTACAGGGTACCAATGAGCAGTTCTTC.

The genes are TRBV11-1 and TRBJ2-5; 7 bases line up with TRBD1. Trimming removed 5 bases from V and 2 bases from J; junction bases left unmatched: 11. Germline V gene lookup returns CDR1 SGHAT and CDR2 FQDESV (reference sequence). The CDR3 is 16 amino acids. The CDR3 region is CASSVGEGAGQETQYF. In nucleotides, the CDR3 is TGTGCCAGCAGCGTAGGAGAGGGGGCCGGGCAAGAGACCCAGTACTTC.

The genes are TRBV6-5 and TRBJ1-2; 11 nucleotides align to TRBD1. The CDR3 contains 14 residues. V lost 5 bases and J lost 7; bases outside the gene matches: 6. The V gene's germline CDR1 is MNHEY and CDR2 SVGAGI. The CDR3 DNA follows: TGTGCCAGCAGTGGCTGGACAGGGGGCATTGGCTACACCTTC. This encodes CASSGWTGGIGYTF.

This chain connects TRBV6-1 to TRBJ2-7, with no clear D. CDR1 and CDR2 (germline): MNHNS, SASEGT. Trimming removed 4 bases at V and 0 bases at J, with 13 bases between. This CDR3 region has 15 residues. This CDR3 is CASSASPESSYEQYF. CDR3 in DNA: TGTGCCAGCAGTGCCTCTCCTGAGAGCTCCTACGAGCAGTACTTC.

The V gene is TRBV28, the J gene TRBJ2-6; 7 positions agree with TRBD1. CDR1 and CDR2 from the germline V gene are MDHEN and SYDVKM. CDR3 length: 19 residues. The ends lost 3 bases at V and 0 bases at J; junction bases unmatched: 11. CDR3 in amino acids: CASSFLFSGGFSGANVLTF. The CDR3 nucleotides are TGTGCCAGCAGTTTTCTCTTTTCAGGGGGATTCTCTGGGGCCAACGTCCTGACTTTC.

The chain has TRBV2 and TRBJ1-2; D uncertain. Germline loops: CDR1 SNHLY, CDR2 FYNNEI. The CDR3 loop spans 14 amino acids. V dropped 3 bases and J dropped 3 bases, with 11 bases sitting between them. The DNA of the CDR3 is TGTGCCAGCAGTGAGGCAGCCGGGGACTATGGCTACACCTTC. Amino acids: CASSEAAGDYGYTF.

This clone appeared a single time. This chain joins TRBV6-1 and TRBJ2-4; D is possibly TRBD2 (5 bases). This CDR3 contains 15 residues. The germline V and J ends were trimmed by 8 bases and 15 bases, with 29 bases remaining between them. Germline loops: CDR1 MNHNS, CDR2 SASEGT. The CDR3 DNA reads as TGTGCCAGCTTGGAGGCGTGGAAACCTGCCGGGAAAAGGTACTTC. Translating it yields CASLEAWKPAGKRYF.

The CDR3 DNA follows: TGTGCCATCAGTGGTAAACAGGGGGTGTCCTACGAGCAGTACTTC. The encoded protein is CAISGKQGVSYEQYF. This chain uses TRBV10-3 with TRBJ2-7; 8 bases agree with TRBD1. This CDR3 is 15 amino acids long. With V trimmed by 4 bases and J by 1 base, 6 bases remained unmatched. Germline V CDR1 and CDR2: ENHRY, SYGVKD.

The genes are TRBV2 and TRBJ1-4; D might be TRBD1 (6 bases). Between the trimmed V and J ends, which lost 6 bases and 2 bases, there was a span of 13 bases. Germline-derived CDR1 and CDR2 are SNHLY and FYNNEI. The CDR3 is 15 amino acids. The CDR3 DNA sequence: TGTGCCAGCAGAATCAGGACAGCTACTAATGAAAAACTGTTTTTT. It codes for CASRIRTATNEKLFF.

The J gene is TRBJ2-7, the V gene TRBV4-3; D might be TRBD1 (5 bases). CDR3 length equals 15 residues. Germline V gene data show CDR1 as LGHNA and CDR2 as YSLEER. The V gene lost 1 base and the J gene lost 3 bases, with 13 bases spanning the gap. DNA for the CDR3: TGCGCCAGCAGCCAAGGAAGGGCAGGGAACTACGAGCAGTACTTC. Protein: CASSQGRAGNYEQYF.

The V call is TRBV4-1, the J call TRBJ2-1; D perhaps matches TRBD1 (6 bases). V was clipped by 0 bases and J by 5 bases, with 14 bases between them. The CDR3 extends over 16 amino acids. CDR1 is MGHRA, CDR2 YSYEKL, per germline. CDR3 bases: TGCGCCAGCAGCCAAGAAGGGGGAGTTCGTCACAATGAGCAGTTCTTC. Its protein is CASSQEGGVRHNEQFF.

The chain links TRBV25-1 to TRBJ1-3; D is perhaps TRBD1 (6 bases). V was pared by 2 bases and J by 4 bases, with 12 bases between. This CDR3 region has 15 residues. CDR1 is MGHDK and CDR2 is SYGVNS in the germline V gene. In nucleotides, the CDR3 is TGTGCCAGCAGTGAACCTGGGACACGCGGAAACACCATATATTTT. Its translation is CASSEPGTRGNTIYF.

V usage is TRBV6-6 and J usage is TRBJ2-1, with TRBD2 matching over 7 bases. Germline V CDR1 and CDR2: MNHNY, SVGAGI (reference sequence). CDR3 length equals 15 residues. The junction had 5 bases not matched to a gene; V was cut back by 2 bases and J by 4 bases. The CDR3 nucleotides read TGTGCCAGCAGTTACGAAGCGGGGCTATACAATGAGCAGTTCTTC. Translated: CASSYEAGLYNEQFF.

The chain recombines TRBV5-1 with TRBJ2-7, with 7 bases fitting TRBD1. The CDR3 totals 15 residues. The V gene's germline CDR1 is SGHRS and CDR2 YFSETQ. V lost 5 bases, J lost 0 bases, and 8 bases stayed unmatched. The CDR3 sequence is CASSWDSLPSYEQYF. CDR3 in DNA: TGCGCCAGCAGTTGGGACAGCCTTCCCTCCTACGAGCAGTACTTC.

The chain recombines TRBV18 with TRBJ2-6, with 14 bases fitting TRBD2. The junction had 5 bases not matched to a gene; V was cut back by 3 bases and J by 1 base. Germline CDR1 reads KGHSH; CDR2 reads LQKENI. This CDR3 region has 19 residues. The CDR3 DNA is TGTGCCAGCTCACCCCGGGGACTAGCGGGGGAATCTGGGGCCAACGTCCTGACTTTC. Protein sequence: CASSPRGLAGESGANVLTF.